This TCR beta chain is drawn from a study of cytomegalovirus exposure and HLA in healthy donors. Trimming removed 7 bases at V and 2 bases at J, with 13 bases between. This CDR3 has 13 amino acids. CDR1 SQVTM and CDR2 ANQGSEA come from the germline V gene. This clone appeared a single time. Vbeta (60) and Jbeta (13) primers were used in the PCR. Sequenced by immunoSEQ multiplex PCR; TCRdb stores in-frame clones only, minus some. The profile covers about 250,000 clones, with about 75% appearing a single time and under 3% taken by the ten largest. Sequences were obtained from PBMCs. This rearrangement joins TRBV29-1 to TRBJ2-3; D possibly corresponds to TRBD1 (6 bases). This clonotype originated in a female donor in good health and CMV-seronegative. CDR3 DNA: TGCAGCGGGGGGCAGCAATACACAGATACGCAGTATTTT. Protein sequence: CSGGQQYTDTQYF.